These T cell receptor beta chains were read from a single sample in a study of beta chain features in type 1 diabetes. Here immunoSEQ multiplex PCR was the method, and the copy in TCRdb shows in-frame clones only, minus some. This table has 110,000 to 150,000 clones, about a tenth appearing once. The source material was central memory CD4+ T cells from blood. The receptor source for this set is a woman aged 35 to 49 in good health. Each CDR3 is given with its conserved first and last residue. The D gene is left open where the match is weak. Some rows mark clone size as missing; the rest say once, few, many or name a class of expanded clone.

CDR3 protein,CDR3 DNA,J gene,clone size,D gene,V gene
CASSKRIGGPQHF,TGTGCCAGCAGCAAGAGAATCGGAGGGCCCCAGCATTTT,TRBJ1-5,few,.,TRBV6-7
CASSDEAREHMREQFF,TGTGCCAGCAGTGACGAGGCCAGGGAACACATGCGTGAGCAGTTCTTC,TRBJ2-1,.,.,TRBV6-1
CASSLGEGANVLTF,TGTGCCAGCAGCTTAGGGGAGGGGGCCAACGTCCTGACTTTC,TRBJ2-6,.,.,TRBV7-2
CASLGGEGHTEAFF,TGTGCCAGCTTGGGCGGGGAGGGGCACACTGAAGCTTTCTTT,TRBJ1-1,many,.,TRBV13
CASSERGDTQYF,TGCGCCAGCAGCGAACGGGGGGATACGCAGTATTTT,TRBJ2-3,.,.,TRBV10-1
CASSDPGRGYTQYF,TGCGCCAGCAGTGACCCGGGGCGGGGATATACGCAGTATTTT,TRBJ2-3,.,.,TRBV10-1
CASSPSGGSGDTQYF,TGCGCCAGCAGCCCCAGCGGGGGCAGTGGAGATACGCAGTATTTT,TRBJ2-3,.,TRBD2,TRBV4-3
CASSQGGSGGASNEQFF,TGCGCCAGCAGCCAAGGGGGTTCGGGGGGGGCCTCTAATGAGCAGTTCTTC,TRBJ2-1,.,TRBD2,TRBV4-1
CSLRQGLQETQYF,TGCAGCCTTAGACAGGGTCTCCAGGAGACCCAGTACTTC,TRBJ2-5,.,TRBD1,TRBV29-1
CASSLASDRGYEQYF,TGTGCCAGCAGCTTAGCGTCAGACAGGGGGTACGAGCAGTACTTC,TRBJ2-7,.,TRBD1,TRBV7-2
CASSQTGQGAGEAFF,TGTGCCAGCTCACAGACGGGACAGGGGGCTGGTGAAGCTTTCTTT,TRBJ1-1,.,TRBD1,TRBV18
CAISDMAGNGYTF,TGTGCCATCAGTGATATGGCAGGGAATGGCTACACCTTC,TRBJ1-2,few,.,TRBV10-3
CASSGGQRRIGNEQFF,TGCGCCAGCAGCGGAGGACAGAGGCGGATCGGCAATGAGCAGTTCTTC,TRBJ2-1,.,.,TRBV5-1
CASSLWGQGSYGYTF,TGTGCCAGCAGTTTGTGGGGACAGGGTAGCTATGGCTACACCTTC,TRBJ1-2,.,TRBD1,TRBV28
CASSQADRALYGYTF,TGCGCCAGCAGCCAAGCGGACAGAGCCCTCTATGGCTACACCTTC,TRBJ1-2,.,.,TRBV4-3
CASSRDREWDGYTF,TGTGCCAGCAGCCGAGACAGGGAGTGGGATGGCTACACCTTC,TRBJ1-2,.,TRBD1,TRBV7-9
CASSFGTVKETQYF,TGCGCCAGCAGCTTCGGGACAGTAAAAGAGACCCAGTACTTC,TRBJ2-5,.,TRBD1,TRBV5-1
CASSDSNYGYTF,TGTGCCAGCAGTGACAGTAACTATGGCTACACCTTC,TRBJ1-2,.,.,TRBV6-6
CASSYPSGGWYF,TGTGCCAGCAGTTACCCTAGCGGAGGCTGGTACTTC,TRBJ2-7,many,TRBD2,TRBV6-5
CASSDQGTGELFF,TGCGCCAGCAGTGATCAGGGAACCGGGGAGCTGTTTTTT,TRBJ2-2,.,.,TRBV10-2
CASSLTGLTNTGELFF,TGTGCCAGCAGCTTGACGGGACTAACGAACACCGGGGAGCTGTTTTTT,TRBJ2-2,.,TRBD2,TRBV7-8
CASSSTLQETQYF,TGTGCCAGCAGCTCTACACTACAAGAGACCCAGTACTTC,TRBJ2-5,few,.,TRBV11-2
CASSPLSGQGARGYTF,TGTGCCAGCAGTCCGCTCTCAGGACAGGGGGCGCGAGGCTACACCTTC,TRBJ1-2,.,TRBD1,TRBV6-6
CASSSYRSSYNEQFF,TGTGCCAGCAGCTCCTACAGATCCTCCTACAATGAGCAGTTCTTC,TRBJ2-1,.,.,TRBV5-6
CASSPQGTTEAFF,TGTGCCAGTAGTCCTCAGGGGACCACTGAAGCTTTCTTT,TRBJ1-1,few,.,TRBV19
CATGQGAYEQYF,TGTGCCACAGGACAGGGGGCCTACGAGCAGTACTTC,TRBJ2-7,.,TRBD1,TRBV19
CASSRGLQGETQYF,TGCGCCAGCAGCCGGGGGCTTCAGGGGGAGACCCAGTACTTC,TRBJ2-5,few,.,TRBV4-3
CASTGLGTLNTDTQYF,TGTGCCAGCACCGGACTCGGGACACTCAACACAGATACGCAGTATTTT,TRBJ2-3,.,.,TRBV27
CASQGVGHQPQHF,TGTGCCAGCCAGGGCGTGGGCCATCAGCCCCAGCATTTT,TRBJ1-5,many,.,TRBV27
CASSQIVDSAYSNQPQHF,TGTGCCAGCAGCCAAATAGTCGACAGCGCGTATAGCAATCAGCCCCAGCATTTT,TRBJ1-5,few,.,TRBV28
CATSRDLGTQYF,TGTGCCACCAGCAGAGATCTGGGGACTCAGTATTTT,TRBJ2-3,many,.,TRBV15
CASSYGGGGQGEPFF,TGTGCCAGCAGTTACGGGGGCGGGGGGCAAGGGGAACCTTTCTTT,TRBJ1-1,few,.,TRBV6-5
CASSRQGGSYEQYF,TGTGCCAGCAGTCGACAGGGTGGCTCCTACGAGCAGTACTTC,TRBJ2-7,.,TRBD1,TRBV6-5
CASSHNPGQGVGANVLTF,TGCGCCAGCAGCCATAATCCGGGACAGGGAGTCGGGGCCAACGTCCTGACTTTC,TRBJ2-6,.,TRBD1,TRBV4-1
CASSSRLSGGATDTQYF,TGTGCCAGTAGTTCCCGACTGAGCGGGGGTGCGACAGATACGCAGTATTTT,TRBJ2-3,.,TRBD2,TRBV19
CASSSTGVGSSPLHF,TGTGCCAGCAGCTCGACAGGGGTCGGTTCCTCACCCCTCCACTTT,TRBJ1-6,many,TRBD1,TRBV7-9
CASRAQGADTQYF,TGCGCCAGCAGAGCGCAGGGCGCAGATACGCAGTATTTT,TRBJ2-3,few,.,TRBV10-1
CASSALTGAQETQYF,TGTGCCAGCAGCGCGTTGACAGGAGCTCAAGAGACCCAGTACTTC,TRBJ2-5,.,.,TRBV7-8
CASSPLRGGQETQYF,TGTGCCAGCTCACCTCTTCGGGGGGGCCAAGAGACCCAGTACTTC,TRBJ2-5,.,TRBD2,TRBV18
CAIRDSYSNQPQHF,TGTGCCATCAGGGACAGCTATAGCAATCAGCCCCAGCATTTT,TRBJ1-5,many,.,TRBV10-3
CASSSGGGQGLENTF,TGTGCCAGCAGCTCAGGGGGTGGACAGGGCCTTGAGAACACCTTC,TRBJ1-2,.,TRBD1,TRBV5-4
CSAMTGGTYEQYF,TGCAGCGCGATGACAGGGGGGACCTACGAGCAGTACTTC,TRBJ2-7,.,TRBD1,TRBV29-1
CASSRTGASYEQYF,TGCGCCAGCAGCCGGACAGGGGCCTCCTACGAGCAGTACTTC,TRBJ2-7,.,TRBD1,TRBV5-1
CATSRDGLQSYGYTF,TGTGCCACCAGCAGAGATGGTCTCCAGTCCTATGGCTACACCTTC,TRBJ1-2,few,.,TRBV15
CASTWGGRQPSYEQYF,TGTGCCAGCACTTGGGGAGGGAGACAGCCCTCCTACGAGCAGTACTTC,TRBJ2-7,many,TRBD2,TRBV2
CASSPRTGMNTEAFF,TGTGCCAGCAGTCCAAGGACAGGGATGAACACTGAAGCTTTCTTT,TRBJ1-1,few,TRBD1,TRBV7-6
CASSLAVLAGGQETQYF,TGTGCCAGCAGCCTGGCAGTTCTAGCGGGGGGGCAAGAGACCCAGTACTTC,TRBJ2-5,.,TRBD2,TRBV7-6